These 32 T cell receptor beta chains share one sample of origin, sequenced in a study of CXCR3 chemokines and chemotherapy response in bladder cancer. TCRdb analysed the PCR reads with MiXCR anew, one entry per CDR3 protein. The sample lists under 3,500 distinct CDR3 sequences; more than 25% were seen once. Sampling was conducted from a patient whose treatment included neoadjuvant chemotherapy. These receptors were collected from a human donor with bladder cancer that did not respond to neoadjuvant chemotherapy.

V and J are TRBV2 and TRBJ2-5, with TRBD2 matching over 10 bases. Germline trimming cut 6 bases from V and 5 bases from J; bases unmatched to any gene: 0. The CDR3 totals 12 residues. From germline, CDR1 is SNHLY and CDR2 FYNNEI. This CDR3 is CASRAGGETQYF. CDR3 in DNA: TGTGCCAGCAGAGCGGGGGGGGAGACCCAGTACTTC.

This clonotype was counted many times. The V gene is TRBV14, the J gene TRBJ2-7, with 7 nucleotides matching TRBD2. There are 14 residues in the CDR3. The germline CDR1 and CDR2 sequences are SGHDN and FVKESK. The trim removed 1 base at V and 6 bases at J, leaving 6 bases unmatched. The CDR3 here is CASSQGVTGGEQYF. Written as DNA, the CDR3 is TGTGCCAGCAGCCAAGGAGTTACGGGGGGCGAGCAGTACTTC.

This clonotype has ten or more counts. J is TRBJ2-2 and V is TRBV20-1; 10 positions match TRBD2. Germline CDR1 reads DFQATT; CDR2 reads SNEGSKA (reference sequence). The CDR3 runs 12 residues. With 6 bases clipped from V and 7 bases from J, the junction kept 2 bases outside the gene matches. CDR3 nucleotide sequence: TGCAGTGCCAGGACTAGCGGCGGGGAGCTGTTTTTT. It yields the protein CSARTSGGELFF.

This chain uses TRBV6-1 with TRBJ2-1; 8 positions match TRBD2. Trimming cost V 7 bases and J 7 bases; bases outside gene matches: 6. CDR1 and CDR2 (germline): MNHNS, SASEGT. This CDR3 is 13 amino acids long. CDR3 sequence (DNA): TGTGCCAGCATCGGGGGGGCTGGGAATGAGCAGTTCTTC. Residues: CASIGGAGNEQFF.

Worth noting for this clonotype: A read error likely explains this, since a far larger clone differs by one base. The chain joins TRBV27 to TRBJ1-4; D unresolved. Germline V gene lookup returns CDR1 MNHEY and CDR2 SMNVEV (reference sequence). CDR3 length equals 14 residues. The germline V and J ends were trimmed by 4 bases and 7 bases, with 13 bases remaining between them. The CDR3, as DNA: TGTGCCAGCAGTTACGGGAGGGCTAGTGAAAAACTGTTTTTT. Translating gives CASSYGRASEKLFF.

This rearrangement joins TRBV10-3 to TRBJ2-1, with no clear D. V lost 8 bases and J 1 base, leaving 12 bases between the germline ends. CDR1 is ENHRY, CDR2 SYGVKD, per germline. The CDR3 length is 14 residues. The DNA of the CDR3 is TGTGCCATCGGGGATCCCACATCCTACAATGAGCAGTTCTTC. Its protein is CAIGDPTSYNEQFF.

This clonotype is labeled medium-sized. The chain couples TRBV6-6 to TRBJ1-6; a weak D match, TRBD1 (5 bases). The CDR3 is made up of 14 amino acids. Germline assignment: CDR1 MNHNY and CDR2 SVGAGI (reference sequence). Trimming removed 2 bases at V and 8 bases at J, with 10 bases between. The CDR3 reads CASSYPQGYSPLHF. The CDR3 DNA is TGTGCCAGCAGTTACCCTCAGGGCTATTCACCCCTCCACTTT.

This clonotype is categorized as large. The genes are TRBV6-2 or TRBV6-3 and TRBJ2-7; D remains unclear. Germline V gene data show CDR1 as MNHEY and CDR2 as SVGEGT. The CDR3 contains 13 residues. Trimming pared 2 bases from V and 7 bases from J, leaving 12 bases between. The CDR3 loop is CASSYPRVGEQYF. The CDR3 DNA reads TGTGCCAGCAGTTACCCCCGGGTCGGGGAGCAGTACTTC.

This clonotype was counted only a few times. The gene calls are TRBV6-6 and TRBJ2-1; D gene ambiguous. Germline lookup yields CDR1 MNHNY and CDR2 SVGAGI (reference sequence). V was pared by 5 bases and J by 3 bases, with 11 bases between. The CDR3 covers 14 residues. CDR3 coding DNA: TGTGCCAGCAGTCCCCCGACCGGCTACAATGAGCAGTTCTTC. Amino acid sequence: CASSPPTGYNEQFF.

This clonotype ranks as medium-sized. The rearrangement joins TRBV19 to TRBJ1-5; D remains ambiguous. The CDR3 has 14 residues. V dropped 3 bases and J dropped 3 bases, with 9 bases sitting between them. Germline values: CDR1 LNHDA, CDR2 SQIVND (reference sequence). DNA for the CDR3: TGTGCCAGTAGTATTTTCGGGGTCAATCAGCCCCAGCATTTT. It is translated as CASSIFGVNQPQHF. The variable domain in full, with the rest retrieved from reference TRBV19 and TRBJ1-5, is DGGITQSPKYLFRKEGQNVTLSCEQNLNHDAMYWYRQDPGQGLRLIYYSQIVNDFQKGDIAEGYSVSREKKESFPLTVTSAQKNPTAFYLCASSIFGVNQPQHFGDGTRLSIL.

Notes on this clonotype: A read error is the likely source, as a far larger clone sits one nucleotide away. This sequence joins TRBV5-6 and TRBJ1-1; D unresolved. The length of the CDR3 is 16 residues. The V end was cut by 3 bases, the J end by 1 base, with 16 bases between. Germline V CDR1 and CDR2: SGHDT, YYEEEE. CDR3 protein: CASSYPPPTPNTEAFF. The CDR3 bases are TGTGCCAGCAGCTACCCCCCCCCTACGCCGAACACTGAAGCTTTCTTT.

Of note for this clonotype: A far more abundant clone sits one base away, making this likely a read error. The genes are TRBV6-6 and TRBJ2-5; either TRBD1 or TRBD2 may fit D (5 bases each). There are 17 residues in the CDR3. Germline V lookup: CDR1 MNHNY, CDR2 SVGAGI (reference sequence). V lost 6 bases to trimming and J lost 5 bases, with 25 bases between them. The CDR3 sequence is CASSLAPPRGLWETQYF. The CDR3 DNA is TGTGCCAGCAGCTTAGCACCCCCCCGGGGCCTGTGGGAGACCCAGTACTTC.

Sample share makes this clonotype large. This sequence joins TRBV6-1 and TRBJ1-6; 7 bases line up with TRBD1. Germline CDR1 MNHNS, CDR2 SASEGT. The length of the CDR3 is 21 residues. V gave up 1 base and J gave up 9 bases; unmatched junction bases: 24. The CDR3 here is CASSEGGFTTWTGGLTSPLHF. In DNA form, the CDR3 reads TGTGCCAGCAGTGAAGGTGGGTTTACTACTTGGACAGGAGGTCTGACTTCACCCCTCCACTTT.

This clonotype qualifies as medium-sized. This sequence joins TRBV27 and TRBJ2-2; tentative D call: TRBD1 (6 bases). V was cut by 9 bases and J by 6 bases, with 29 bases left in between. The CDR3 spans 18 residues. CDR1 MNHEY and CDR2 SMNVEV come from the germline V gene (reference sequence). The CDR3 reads CASSKSLGTRYRAGELFF. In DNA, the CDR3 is TGTGCCAGTTCAAAATCCCTCGGGACACGGTATAGAGCCGGGGAGCTGTTTTTT.

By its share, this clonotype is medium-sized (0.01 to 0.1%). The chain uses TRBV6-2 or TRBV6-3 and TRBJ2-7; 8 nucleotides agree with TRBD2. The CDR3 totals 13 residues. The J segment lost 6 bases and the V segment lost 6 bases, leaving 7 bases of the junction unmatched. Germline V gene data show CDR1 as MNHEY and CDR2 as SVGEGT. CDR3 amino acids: CASSPGGVSEQYF. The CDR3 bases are TGTGCCAGCAGCCCGGGGGGGGTGAGCGAGCAGTACTTC.

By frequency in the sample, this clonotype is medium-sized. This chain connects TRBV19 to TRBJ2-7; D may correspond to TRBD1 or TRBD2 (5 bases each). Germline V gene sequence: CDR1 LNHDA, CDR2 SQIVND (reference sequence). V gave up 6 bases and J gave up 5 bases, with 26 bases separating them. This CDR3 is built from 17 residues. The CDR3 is CASRRTPGTSVGNEQYF. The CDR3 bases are TGTGCCAGTAGACGAACACCCGGGACGTCGGTCGGCAACGAGCAGTACTTC.

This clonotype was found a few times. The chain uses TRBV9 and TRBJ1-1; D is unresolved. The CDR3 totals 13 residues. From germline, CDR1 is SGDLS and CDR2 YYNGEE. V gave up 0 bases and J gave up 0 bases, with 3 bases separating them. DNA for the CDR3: TGTGCCAGCAGCGTAGAAATGAACACTGAAGCTTTCTTT. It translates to CASSVEMNTEAFF. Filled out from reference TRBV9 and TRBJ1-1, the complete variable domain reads DSGVTQTPKHLITATGQRVTLRCSPRSGDLSVYWYQQSLDQGLQFLIQYYNGEERAKGNILERFSAQQFPDLHSELNLSSLELGDSALYFCASSVEMNTEAFFGQGTRLTVV.

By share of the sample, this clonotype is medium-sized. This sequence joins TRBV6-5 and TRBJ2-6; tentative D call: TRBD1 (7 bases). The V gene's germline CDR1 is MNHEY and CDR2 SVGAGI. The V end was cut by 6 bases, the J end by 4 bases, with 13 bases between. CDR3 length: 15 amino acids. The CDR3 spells CASSTRGVGANVLTF. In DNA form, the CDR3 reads TGTGCCAGCAGCACCAGGGGGGTCGGGGCCAACGTCCTGACTTTC.

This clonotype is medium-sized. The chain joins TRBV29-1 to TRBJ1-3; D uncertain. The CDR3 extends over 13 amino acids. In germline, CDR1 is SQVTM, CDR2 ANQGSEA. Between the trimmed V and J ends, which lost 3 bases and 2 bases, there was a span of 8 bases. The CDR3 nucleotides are TGCAGCGTTGAGGTCACAGCTGGAAACACCATATATTTT. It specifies CSVEVTAGNTIYF. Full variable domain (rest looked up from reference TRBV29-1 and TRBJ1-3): SAVISQKPSRDICQRGTSLTIQCQVDSQVTMMFWYRQQPGQSLTLIATANQGSEATYESGFVIDKFPISRPNLTFSTLTVSNMSPEDSSIYLCSVEVTAGNTIYFGEGSWLTVV.

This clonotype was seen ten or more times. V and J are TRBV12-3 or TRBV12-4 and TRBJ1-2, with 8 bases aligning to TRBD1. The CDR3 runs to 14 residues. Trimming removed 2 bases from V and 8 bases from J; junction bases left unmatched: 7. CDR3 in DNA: TGTGCCAGCAGTTTAACGACAGGGGCTCGCGGCTACACCTTC. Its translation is CASSLTTGARGYTF.

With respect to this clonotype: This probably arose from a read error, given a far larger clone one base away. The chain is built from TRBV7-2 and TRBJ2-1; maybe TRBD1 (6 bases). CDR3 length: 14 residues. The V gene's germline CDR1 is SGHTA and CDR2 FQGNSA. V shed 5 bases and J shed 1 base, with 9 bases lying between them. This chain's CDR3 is CTSSPQGSYNEQFF. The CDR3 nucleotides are TGTACCAGCAGCCCACAGGGATCCTACAATGAGCAGTTCTTC.

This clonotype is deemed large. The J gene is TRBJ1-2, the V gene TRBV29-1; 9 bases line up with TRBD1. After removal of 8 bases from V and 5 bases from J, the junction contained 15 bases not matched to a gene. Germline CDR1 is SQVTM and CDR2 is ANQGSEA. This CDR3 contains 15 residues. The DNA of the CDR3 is TGCAGCACAGGTCCCGGGACAGGGCTTCCTTATGGCTACACCTTC. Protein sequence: CSTGPGTGLPYGYTF. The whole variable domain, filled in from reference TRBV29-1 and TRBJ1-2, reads SAVISQKPSRDICQRGTSLTIQCQVDSQVTMMFWYRQQPGQSLTLIATANQGSEATYESGFVIDKFPISRPNLTFSTLTVSNMSPEDSSIYLCSTGPGTGLPYGYTFGSGTRLTVV.

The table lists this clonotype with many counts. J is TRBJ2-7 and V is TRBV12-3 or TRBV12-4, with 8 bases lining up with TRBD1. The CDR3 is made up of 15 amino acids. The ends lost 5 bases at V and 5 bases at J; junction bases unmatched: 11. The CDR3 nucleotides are TGTGCCAGCAGTCTGAGACAGGGGAGTAGAGACGAGCAGTACTTC. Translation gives CASSLRQGSRDEQYF.

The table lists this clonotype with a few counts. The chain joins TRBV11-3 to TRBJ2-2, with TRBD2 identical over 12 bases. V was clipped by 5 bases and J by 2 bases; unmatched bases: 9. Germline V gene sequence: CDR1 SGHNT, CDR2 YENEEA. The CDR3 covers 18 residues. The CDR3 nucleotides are TGTGCCAGCAGCCCCTTCACTAGCGGGGGGCCCAACACCGGGGAGCTGTTTTTT. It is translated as CASSPFTSGGPNTGELFF. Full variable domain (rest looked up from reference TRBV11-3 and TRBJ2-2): EAGVVQSPRYKIIEKKQPVAFWCNPISGHNTLYWYLQNLGQGPELLIRYENEEAVDDSQLPKDRFSAERLKGVDSTLKIQPAELGDSAVYLCASSPFTSGGPNTGELFFGEGSRLTVL.

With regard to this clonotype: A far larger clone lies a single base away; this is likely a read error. Here the CDR3 DNA reads TGTGCCATCAGTGCCCTGAGTAACACCGGGGAGCTGTTTTTT. Translated, it gives CAISALSNTGELFF. The V gene is TRBV10-3, the J gene TRBJ2-2; D unclear. V was shortened by 4 bases and J by 2 bases, with 8 bases between the two germline ends. The V gene's germline CDR1 is ENHRY and CDR2 SYGVKD. The CDR3 runs to 14 residues.

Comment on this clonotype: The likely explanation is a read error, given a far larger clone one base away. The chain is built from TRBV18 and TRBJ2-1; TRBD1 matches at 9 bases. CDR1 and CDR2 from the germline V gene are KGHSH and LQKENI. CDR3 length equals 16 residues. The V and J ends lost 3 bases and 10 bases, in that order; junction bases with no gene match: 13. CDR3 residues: CASSPHRGPWSYEQFF. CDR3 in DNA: TGTGCCAGCTCACCCCACAGGGGGCCGTGGTCCTACGAGCAGTTCTTC.

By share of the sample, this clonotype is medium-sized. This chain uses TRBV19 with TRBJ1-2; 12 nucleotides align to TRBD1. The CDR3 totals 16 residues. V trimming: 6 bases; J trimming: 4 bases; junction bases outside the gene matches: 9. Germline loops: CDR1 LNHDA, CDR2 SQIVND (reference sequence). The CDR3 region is CASSQPGTGGIYGYTF. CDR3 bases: TGTGCCAGTAGCCAACCGGGGACAGGGGGCATCTATGGCTACACCTTC.

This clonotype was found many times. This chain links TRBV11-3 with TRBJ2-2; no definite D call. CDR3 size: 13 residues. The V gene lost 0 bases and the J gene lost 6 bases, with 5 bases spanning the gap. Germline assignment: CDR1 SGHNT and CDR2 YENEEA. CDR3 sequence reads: CASSLDFAGELFF. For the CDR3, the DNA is TGTGCCAGCAGCTTAGATTTCGCCGGGGAGCTGTTTTTT.

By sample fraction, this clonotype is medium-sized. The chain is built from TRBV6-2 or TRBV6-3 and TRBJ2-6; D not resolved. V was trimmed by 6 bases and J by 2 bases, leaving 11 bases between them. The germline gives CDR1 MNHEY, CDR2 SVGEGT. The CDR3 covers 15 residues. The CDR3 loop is CASSLPLAGANVLTF. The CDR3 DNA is TGTGCCAGCAGCCTACCCCTGGCTGGGGCCAACGTCCTGACTTTC.

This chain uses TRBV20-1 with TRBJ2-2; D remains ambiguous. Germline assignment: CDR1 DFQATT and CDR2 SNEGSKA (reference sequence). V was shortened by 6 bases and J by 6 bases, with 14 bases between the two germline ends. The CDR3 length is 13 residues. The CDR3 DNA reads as TGCAGTGCAGGTGAACGTGCCGCCGGGGAGCTGTTTTTT. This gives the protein CSAGERAAGELFF.

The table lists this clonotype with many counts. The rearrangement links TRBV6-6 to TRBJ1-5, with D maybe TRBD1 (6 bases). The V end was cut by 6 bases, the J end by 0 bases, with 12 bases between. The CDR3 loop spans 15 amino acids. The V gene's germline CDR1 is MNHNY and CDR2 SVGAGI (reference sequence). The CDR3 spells CASRTNRVSNQPQHF. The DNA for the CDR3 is TGTGCCAGCAGGACCAACAGGGTTAGCAATCAGCCCCAGCATTTT.

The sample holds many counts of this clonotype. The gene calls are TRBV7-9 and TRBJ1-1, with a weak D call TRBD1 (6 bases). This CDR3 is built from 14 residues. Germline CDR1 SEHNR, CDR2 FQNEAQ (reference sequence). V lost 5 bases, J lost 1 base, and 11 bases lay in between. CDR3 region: CASSTPDRNTEAFF. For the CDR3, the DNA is TGTGCCAGCAGCACTCCGGACAGGAACACTGAAGCTTTCTTT.